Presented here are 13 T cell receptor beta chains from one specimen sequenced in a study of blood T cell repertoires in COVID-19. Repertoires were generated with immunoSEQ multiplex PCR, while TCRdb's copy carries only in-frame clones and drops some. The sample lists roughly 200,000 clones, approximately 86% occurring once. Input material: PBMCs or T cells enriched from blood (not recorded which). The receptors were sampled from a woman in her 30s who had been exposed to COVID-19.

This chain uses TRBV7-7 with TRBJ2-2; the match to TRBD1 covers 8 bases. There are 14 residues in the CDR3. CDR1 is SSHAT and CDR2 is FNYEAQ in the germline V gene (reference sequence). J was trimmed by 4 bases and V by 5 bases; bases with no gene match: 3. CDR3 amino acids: CASSKDRGTGELFF. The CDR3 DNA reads TGTGCCAGCAGCAAAGACAGGGGCACCGGGGAGCTGTTTTTT.

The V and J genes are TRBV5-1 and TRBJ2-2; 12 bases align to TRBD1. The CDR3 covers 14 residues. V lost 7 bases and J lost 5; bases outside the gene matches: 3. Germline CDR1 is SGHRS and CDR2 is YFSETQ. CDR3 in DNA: TGCGCCAGCGGGGACAGGGGGCAGACCGGGGAGCTGTTTTTT. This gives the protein CASGDRGQTGELFF. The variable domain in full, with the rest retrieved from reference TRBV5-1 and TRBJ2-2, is KAGVTQTPRYLIKTRGQQVTLSCSPISGHRSVSWYQQTPGQGLQFLFEYFSETQRNKGNFPGRFSGRQFSNSRSEMNVSTLELGDSALYLCASGDRGQTGELFFGEGSRLTVL.

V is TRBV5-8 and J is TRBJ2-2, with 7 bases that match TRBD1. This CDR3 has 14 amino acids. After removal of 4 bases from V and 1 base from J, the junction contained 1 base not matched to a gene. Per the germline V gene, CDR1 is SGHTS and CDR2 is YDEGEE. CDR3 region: CASSRDRNTGELFF. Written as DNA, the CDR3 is TGTGCCAGCAGCCGGGACAGGAACACCGGGGAGCTGTTTTTT.

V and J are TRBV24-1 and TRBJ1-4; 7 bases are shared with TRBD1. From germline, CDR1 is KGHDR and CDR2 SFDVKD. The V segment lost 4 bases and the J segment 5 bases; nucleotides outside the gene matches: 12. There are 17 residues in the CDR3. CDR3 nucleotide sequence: TGTGCCACCAGTGACCGCACAGGGGTTCAGGGAAATGAAAAACTGTTTTTT. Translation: CATSDRTGVQGNEKLFF.

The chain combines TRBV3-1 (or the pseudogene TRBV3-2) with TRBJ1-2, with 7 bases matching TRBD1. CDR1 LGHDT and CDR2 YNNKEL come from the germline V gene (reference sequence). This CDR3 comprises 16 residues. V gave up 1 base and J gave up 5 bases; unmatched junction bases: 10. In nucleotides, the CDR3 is TGTGCCAGCAGCCAAGGCGATAGGGACAGCGCATATGGCTACACCTTC. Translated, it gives CASSQGDRDSAYGYTF.

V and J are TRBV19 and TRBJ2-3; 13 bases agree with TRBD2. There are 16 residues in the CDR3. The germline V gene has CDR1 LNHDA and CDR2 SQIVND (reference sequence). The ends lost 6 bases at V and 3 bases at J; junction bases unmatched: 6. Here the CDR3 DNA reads TGTGCCAGTAGCCCCGGGACTAGCGGGGAAACAGATACGCAGTATTTT. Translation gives CASSPGTSGETDTQYF.

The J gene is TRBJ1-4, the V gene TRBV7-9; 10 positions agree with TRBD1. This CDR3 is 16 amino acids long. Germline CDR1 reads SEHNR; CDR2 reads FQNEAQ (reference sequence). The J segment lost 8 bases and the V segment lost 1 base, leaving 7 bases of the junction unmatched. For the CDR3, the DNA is TGTGCCAGCAGCTTAGTGGGACAGGGGACGGACGAAAAACTGTTTTTT. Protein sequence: CASSLVGQGTDEKLFF.

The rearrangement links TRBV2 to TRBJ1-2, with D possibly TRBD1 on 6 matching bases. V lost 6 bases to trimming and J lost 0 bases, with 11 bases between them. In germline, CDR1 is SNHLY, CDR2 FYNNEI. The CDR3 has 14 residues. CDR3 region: CASSRQVANYGYTF. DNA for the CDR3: TGTGCCAGCAGCCGACAGGTAGCTAACTATGGCTACACCTTC.

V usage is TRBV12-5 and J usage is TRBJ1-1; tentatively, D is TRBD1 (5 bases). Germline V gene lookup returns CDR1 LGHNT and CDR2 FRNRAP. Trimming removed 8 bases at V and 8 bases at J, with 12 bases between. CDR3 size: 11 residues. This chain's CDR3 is CASRRQGEAFF. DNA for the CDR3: TGTGCTAGTAGAAGGCAGGGAGAAGCTTTCTTT.

CDR3 loop: CAISDTRDRGRNEQFF. The CDR3 nucleotides read TGTGCCATCAGTGACACCCGGGACAGGGGGCGAAATGAGCAGTTCTTC. The V call is TRBV10-3, the J call TRBJ2-1; 12 bases line up with TRBD1. The CDR3 is made up of 16 amino acids. Germline V lookup: CDR1 ENHRY, CDR2 SYGVKD. J gave up 7 bases and V 3 bases, and 7 bases lay outside the gene matches.

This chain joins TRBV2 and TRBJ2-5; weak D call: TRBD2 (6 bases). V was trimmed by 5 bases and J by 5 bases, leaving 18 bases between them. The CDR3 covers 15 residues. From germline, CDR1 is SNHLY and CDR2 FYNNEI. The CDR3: CASSNGPTRIETQYF. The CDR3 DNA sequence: TGTGCCAGCAGTAACGGACCGACTAGAATTGAGACCCAGTACTTC. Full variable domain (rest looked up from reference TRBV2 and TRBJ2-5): EPEVTQTPSHQVTQMGQEVILRCVPISNHLYFYWYRQILGQKVEFLVSFYNNEISEKSEIFDDQFSVERPDGSNFTLKIRSTKLEDSAMYFCASSNGPTRIETQYFGPGTRLLVL.

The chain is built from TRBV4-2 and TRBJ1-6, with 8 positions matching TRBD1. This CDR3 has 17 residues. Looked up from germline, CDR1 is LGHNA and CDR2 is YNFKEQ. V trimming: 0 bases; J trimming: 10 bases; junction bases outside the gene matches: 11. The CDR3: CASSQDGQGFIGSPLHF. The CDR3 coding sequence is TGTGCCAGCAGCCAAGACGGACAGGGATTTATAGGGTCACCCCTCCACTTT.

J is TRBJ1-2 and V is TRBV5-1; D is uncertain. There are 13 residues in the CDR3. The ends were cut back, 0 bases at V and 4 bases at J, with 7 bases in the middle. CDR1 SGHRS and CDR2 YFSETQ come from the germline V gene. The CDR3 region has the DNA TGCGCCAGCAGCTTGGGAGCCCCCTATGGCTACACCTTC. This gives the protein CASSLGAPYGYTF.